Shown below are 23 T cell receptor beta chains from a single sample sequenced in a study of glioma-infiltrating T cells. TCR alpha and beta CDR3 regions were amplified from RNA using iRepertoire nested multiplex PCR. TCRdb used MiXCR to reprocess the multiplex PCR reads, holding one entry per CDR3 protein. The top ten clones hold about 12% of a sample with around 390,000 distinct CDR3 sequences, around 45% of them seen once. Sequenced: glioma tissue, nonneoplastic brain tissue, or PBMCs (not recorded which). These receptors came from a human donor with low-grade glioma or glioblastoma, undergoing nonglioma brain surgery, or in good health (not recorded which).

This clonotype was recorded only once. The junction does not match germline at one end; this may be a read error. The chain carries TRBV7-2 and TRBJ1-2; TRBD1 matches 10 bases. CDR3 length equals 14 residues. CDR1 and CDR2 from the germline V gene are SGHTA and FQGNSA. DNA of the CDR3: TGTGCCAGCAGACCAGACAGGGGGCAGGGTGGCTACGCCTTC. Its translation: CASRPDRGQGGYAF.

This clonotype occurred a few times. The V and J genes are TRBV20-1 and TRBJ1-2; D remains ambiguous. The V end was cut by 3 bases, the J end by 1 base, with 15 bases between. Germline loops: CDR1 DFQATT, CDR2 SNEGSKA (reference sequence). This CDR3 contains 15 residues. In DNA, the CDR3 is TGCAGTGCTAGGGGTCTTGCGACGAATAACTATGGCTACACCTTC. Translation: CSARGLATNNYGYTF.

This clonotype has a count of ten or more. This sequence joins TRBV6-2 or TRBV6-3 and TRBJ2-3, with TRBD2 matching 8 bases. Germline V CDR1 and CDR2: MNHEY, SVGEGT. The CDR3 spans 15 residues. V shed 2 bases and J 1 base; nucleotides not matched to a gene: 2. The CDR3 region is CASSYVTSGTDTQYF. For the CDR3, the DNA is TGTGCCAGCAGTTACGTGACTAGCGGCACAGATACGCAGTATTTT.

V gene TRBV20-1 combines with J gene TRBJ1-6; 10 positions match TRBD1. After removal of 4 bases from V and 5 bases from J, the junction contained 8 bases not matched to a gene. The CDR3 consists of 16 residues. Germline lookup yields CDR1 DFQATT and CDR2 SNEGSKA (reference sequence). Here the CDR3 reads CSATETGQGDNSPLHF. In nucleotides, the CDR3 is TGCAGTGCTACCGAAACCGGACAGGGGGATAATTCACCCCTCCACTTT.

The chain uses TRBV2 and TRBJ2-5; D uncertain. The ends were cut back, 4 bases at V and 7 bases at J, with 13 bases in the middle. CDR1 SNHLY and CDR2 FYNNEI come from the germline V gene. The CDR3 extends over 13 amino acids. The CDR3 sequence: CASSASELGTQYF. Here the CDR3 DNA reads TGTGCCAGCAGTGCATCAGAACTGGGGACCCAGTACTTC.

This chain uses TRBV6-1 with TRBJ1-5, with 9 bases matching TRBD1. Germline lookup yields CDR1 MNHNS and CDR2 SASEGT. The ends lost 10 bases at V and 6 bases at J; junction bases unmatched: 22. The CDR3 length is 18 residues. The CDR3 here is CAIGDRDSGAFGGQPQHF. The CDR3 DNA reads as TGTGCCATCGGGGACAGGGATAGCGGGGCATTCGGGGGTCAGCCCCAGCATTTT.

This clonotype was seen only a few times. The rearrangement uses TRBV28 and TRBJ1-1; TRBD1 might be the D (6 bases). Germline CDR1 is MDHEN and CDR2 is SYDVKM. The CDR3 contains 13 residues. Deletions cut 2 bases from V and 11 bases from J, with 15 bases between. CDR3 in DNA: TGTGCCAGCAGTTTAGGGGGCGAGGCGAGTGCTTTCTTT. Amino acid sequence: CASSLGGEASAFF.

Details on this clonotype: Since a much larger clone is just one base distant, this may be a read error. CDR3 amino acids: CASSGQSYGYTF. The CDR3 DNA follows: TGTGCCAGCAGTGGACAATCCTATGGCTACACCTTC. This sequence joins TRBV27 and TRBJ1-2; possible D gene TRBD1, 5 bases. Germline V CDR1 and CDR2: MNHEY, SMNVEV (reference sequence). The CDR3 runs 12 residues. V lost 5 bases and J lost 4, with 8 bases in between.

V gene TRBV28 combines with J gene TRBJ2-4, with D possibly matching TRBD2 (7 bases). Per germline, CDR1 MDHEN and CDR2 SYDVKM. This CDR3 has 15 amino acids. Trimming pared 6 bases from V and 13 bases from J, leaving 25 bases between. The DNA of the CDR3 is TGTGCCAGCAGCTGGGGGCTAGCGGACAACAATGAGCAGTACTTC. Translating gives CASSWGLADNNEQYF.

The rearrangement links TRBV7-2 to TRBJ1-1, with a tentative D call TRBD1 (5 bases). V lost 5 bases and J 13 bases, leaving 14 bases between the germline ends. The CDR3 contains 11 residues. Germline lookup yields CDR1 SGHTA and CDR2 FQGNSA. The CDR3, as DNA: TGTGCCAGCAGCGTCCCAGGGAGGGGTTTCTTT. It is translated as CASSVPGRGFF. Full variable domain (rest looked up from reference TRBV7-2 and TRBJ1-1): GAGVSQSPSNKVTEKGKDVELRCDPISGHTALYWYRQSLGQGLEFLIYFQGNSAPDKSGLPSDRFSAERTGGSVSTLTIQRTQQEDSAVYLCASSVPGRGFFGQGTRLTVV.

A note on this clonotype: This clone may be a read error of a much larger clone one base away. The rearrangement links TRBV28 to TRBJ1-2; no definite D call. Germline V lookup: CDR1 MDHEN, CDR2 SYDVKM. Deletions cut 7 bases from V and 3 bases from J, with 24 bases between. This CDR3 region has 17 residues. DNA of the CDR3: TGTGCCAGCAATCAGGCTGAAGGGAGGAGGTGGGACTATGGCTACACCTTC. Translated, it gives CASNQAEGRRWDYGYTF.

This clonotype came up a few times. The chain employs TRBV7-2 and TRBJ1-6, with 9 bases lining up with TRBD1. The J segment lost 11 bases and the V segment lost 3 bases, leaving 8 bases of the junction unmatched. The CDR3 has 15 residues. Germline V gene lookup returns CDR1 SGHTA and CDR2 FQGNSA. CDR3 nucleotides: TGTGCCAGCAGCTTTACGGGACAGGGTAGGACACCCCTCCACTTT. Translated, it gives CASSFTGQGRTPLHF.

There are many counts of this clonotype. The rearrangement links TRBV27 to TRBJ2-5; D assignment may be TRBD1 or TRBD2 (5 bases each). CDR1 MNHEY and CDR2 SMNVEV come from the germline V gene (reference sequence). V was clipped by 3 bases and J by 7 bases, with 15 bases between them. The CDR3 covers 14 residues. CDR3 DNA: TGTGCCAGCAGTTTTTCAGGGACGAGGGGGACCCAGTACTTC. As protein: CASSFSGTRGTQYF.

This clonotype was counted ten times or more. This chain uses TRBV27 with TRBJ2-1; TRBD1 might be the D (6 bases). Trimming took 3 bases from V and 2 from J, leaving 11 bases between them. The CDR3 consists of 15 residues. Germline V gene lookup returns CDR1 MNHEY and CDR2 SMNVEV (reference sequence). The CDR3 region is CASSLGDNPYNEQFF. CDR3 DNA sequence: TGTGCCAGCAGTTTGGGGGACAACCCCTACAATGAGCAGTTCTTC.

As concerns this clonotype: A clone one base away is much larger, so this may be a read error. CDR3: CASSFSNQTQHF. The DNA for the CDR3 is TGTGCCAGCAGCTTTAGCAATCAGACCCAGCATTTT. The genes are TRBV7-8 and TRBJ1-5; D remains ambiguous. The CDR3 extends over 12 amino acids. The germline V gene encodes CDR1 SGHVS and CDR2 FQNEAQ.

The chain combines TRBV27 with TRBJ2-7; 9 bases fit TRBD2. V dropped 4 bases and J dropped 7; count of bases not matched to a gene: 8. There are 14 residues in the CDR3. CDR1 MNHEY and CDR2 SMNVEV come from the germline V gene (reference sequence). In nucleotides, the CDR3 is TGTGCCAGCAGTTCGGTAGCGGGAGACTGGGAGCAGTACTTC. Translated: CASSSVAGDWEQYF.

This chain joins TRBV27 and TRBJ2-1; 11 bases are shared with TRBD2. Trimming took 3 bases from V and 0 from J; bases not matched to a gene: 16. The CDR3 runs to 21 residues. The germline CDR1 and CDR2 sequences are MNHEY and SMNVEV (reference sequence). CDR3 bases: TGTGCCAGCAGTTTGAACAGGGCGACTAGCGGGATCCCATTCTCCTACAATGAGCAGTTCTTC. It translates to CASSLNRATSGIPFSYNEQFF.

The V and J genes are TRBV19 and TRBJ2-7; 7 bases align to TRBD1. CDR1 LNHDA and CDR2 SQIVND come from the germline V gene (reference sequence). This CDR3 is built from 14 residues. With 6 bases clipped from V and 8 bases from J, the junction kept 13 bases outside the gene matches. In DNA form, the CDR3 reads TGTGCCAGTAGCGCCGGGACAGCCCAGGGGCAGCAGTACTTC. Amino acid sequence: CASSAGTAQGQQYF.

This rearrangement joins TRBV12-3 or TRBV12-4 to TRBJ2-5; TRBD1 agrees at 9 bases. Trimming removed 5 bases from V and 2 bases from J; junction bases left unmatched: 9. CDR3 size: 16 residues. CDR3 DNA: TGTGCCAGCAGTCCCGGGACAGGGAAGGATCAAGAGACCCAGTACTTC. Its protein product is CASSPGTGKDQETQYF.

This clonotype was seen only a few times. This chain connects TRBV12-3 or TRBV12-4 to TRBJ1-1; TRBD1 agrees at 8 bases. The V segment lost 6 bases and the J segment 1 base; nucleotides outside the gene matches: 7. This CDR3 is built from 15 residues. The CDR3 reads CASSESGQGNTEAFF. CDR3 nucleotide sequence: TGTGCCAGCAGCGAATCTGGACAGGGGAACACTGAAGCTTTCTTT.

With respect to this clonotype: This sequence may be a read error, since a much larger clone differs from it by one base. This sequence joins TRBV27 and TRBJ1-2; 7 bases are shared with TRBD1. The CDR3 has 14 residues. CDR1 and CDR2 from the germline V gene are MNHEY and SMNVEV (reference sequence). The V gene end was trimmed by 4 bases and the J gene end by 6 bases; junction bases not matched to a gene: 8. The CDR3, as DNA: TGTGCCAGCAGTTACCCGGCAGACAGGGATGGCTACACCTTC. This sequence encodes CASSYPADRDGYTF.

The chain joins TRBV20-1 to TRBJ1-1; no reliable D call. The germline V and J ends were trimmed by 4 bases and 4 bases, with 10 bases remaining between them. Germline lookup yields CDR1 DFQATT and CDR2 SNEGSKA (reference sequence). The CDR3 length is 12 residues. The CDR3 loop is CSATPRFTEAFF. As DNA, the CDR3 is TGCAGTGCTACTCCAAGATTCACTGAAGCTTTCTTT.

Many counts were recorded for this clonotype. This rearrangement joins TRBV28 to TRBJ2-7; a possible D gene is TRBD1 (5 bases). V gave up 3 bases and J gave up 0 bases, with 9 bases separating them. The CDR3 consists of 14 residues. Germline V gene sequence: CDR1 MDHEN, CDR2 SYDVKM. The CDR3 nucleotides read TGTGCCAGCAGTTTGCCAGGGTACTCCTACGAGCAGTACTTC. Protein: CASSLPGYSYEQYF.